This TCR beta chain was obtained from a study of blood T cell repertoires in COVID-19. In its sample, this clone was seen a few times. This table comes from immunoSEQ multiplex PCR, and its TCRdb copy is limited to in-frame clones, with some not included. This table holds almost 500,000 clones, about 88% found once. Germline V lookup: CDR1 LNHDA, CDR2 SQIVND (reference sequence). V was pared by 5 bases and J by 6 bases, with 4 bases of the junction left unmatched. The CDR3 runs 13 residues. What was sequenced was PBMCs or T cells enriched from blood (not recorded which). This chain joins TRBV19 and TRBJ1-1; 9 bases match TRBD1. This TCR was sampled from a woman aged 55-70 years who had recovered from COVID-19. The CDR3 is CASSGGQGSEAFF. The CDR3 DNA reads TGTGCCAGTAGTGGGGGACAGGGTTCTGAAGCTTTCTTT. The full variable domain, in which reference TRBV19 and TRBJ1-1 provide the parts outside the CDR3, is DGGITQSPKYLFRKEGQNVTLSCEQNLNHDAMYWYRQDPGQGLRLIYYSQIVNDFQKGDIAEGYSVSREKKESFPLTVTSAQKNPTAFYLCASSGGQGSEAFFGQGTRLTVV.